The 22 T cell receptor beta chains in this list originate from one sample, sequenced in a study of blood T cell repertoires in COVID-19. This table comes from immunoSEQ multiplex PCR, and its TCRdb copy is limited to in-frame clones, with some not included. The table has 250,000 to 350,000 clones, around 85% seen once; the top ten hold roughly 1.5%. The sample comprised peripheral blood. The receptors derive from a human donor with COVID-19, enrolled during active disease. The donor label of this sample is uncertain.

The chain joins TRBV19 to TRBJ1-2, with TRBD1 identical over 10 bases. With V trimmed by 2 bases and J by 4 bases, 13 bases remained unmatched. There are 18 residues in the CDR3. Germline CDR1 reads LNHDA; CDR2 reads SQIVND (reference sequence). CDR3 in DNA: TGTGCCAGTAGTATACCGCCCGGACAGGGGGACGAAACCTATGGCTACACCTTC. Encoded protein: CASSIPPGQGDETYGYTF.

The chain employs TRBV7-2 and TRBJ2-1; D might be TRBD2 (6 bases). This CDR3 has 19 amino acids. CDR1 and CDR2 from the germline V gene are SGHTA and FQGNSA. Trimming cost V 1 base and J 1 base, with 20 bases left between them. The CDR3 here is CASSLVGARGPGSYNEQFF. The CDR3 coding sequence is TGTGCCAGCAGCTTAGTTGGGGCGCGGGGCCCCGGTTCCTACAATGAGCAGTTCTTC.

The chain links TRBV19 to TRBJ2-4; 8 bases line up with TRBD1. Trimming took 5 bases from V and 1 from J; bases not matched to a gene: 10. Per germline, CDR1 LNHDA and CDR2 SQIVND (reference sequence). This CDR3 is 17 amino acids long. The CDR3 nucleotides are TGTGCCAGTAGTGTTCGCAGGGGGCTCGGGGCCAAAAACATTCAGTACTTC. Residues: CASSVRRGLGAKNIQYF. The variable domain in full, with the rest retrieved from reference TRBV19 and TRBJ2-4, is DGGITQSPKYLFRKEGQNVTLSCEQNLNHDAMYWYRQDPGQGLRLIYYSQIVNDFQKGDIAEGYSVSREKKESFPLTVTSAQKNPTAFYLCASSVRRGLGAKNIQYFGAGTRLSVL.

In its sample, this clone was seen once. V and J are TRBV6-6 and TRBJ1-1; no reliable D call. This CDR3 region has 13 residues. V was pared by 8 bases and J by 0 bases, with 10 bases between. The germline gives CDR1 MNHNY, CDR2 SVGAGI (reference sequence). The CDR3 bases are TGTGCCAGCTGCCGGGGAATGAACACTGAAGCTTTCTTT. This sequence encodes CASCRGMNTEAFF.

The chain employs TRBV27 and TRBJ2-3; TRBD2 matches at 11 bases. With 7 bases clipped from V and 2 bases from J, the junction kept 8 bases outside the gene matches. Germline V gene sequence: CDR1 MNHEY, CDR2 SMNVEV (reference sequence). CDR3 length: 16 residues. This chain's CDR3 is CASNIIAGGPTDTQYF. The CDR3 DNA sequence: TGTGCCAGCAATATCATAGCGGGAGGGCCCACAGATACGCAGTATTTT.

The chain links TRBV5-1 to TRBJ2-1, with TRBD1 matching 10 bases. Trimming cost V 0 bases and J 0 bases; bases outside gene matches: 9. The CDR3 runs 19 residues. From germline, CDR1 is SGHRS and CDR2 YFSETQ. CDR3 sequence (DNA): TGCGCCAGCAGCTTGGCCGGGACAGGGGAACCTAGCTCCTACAATGAGCAGTTCTTC. This encodes CASSLAGTGEPSSYNEQFF.

The chain joins TRBV11-2 to TRBJ1-3; D might be TRBD1 (6 bases). V was shortened by 5 bases and J by 4 bases, with 18 bases between the two germline ends. The CDR3 is 16 residues long. CDR1 and CDR2 from the germline V gene are SGHAT and FQNNGV. In DNA, the CDR3 is TGTGCCAGCAGCCATAGCGGGGCAGGGGCCGGAAACACCATATATTTT. The encoded protein is CASSHSGAGAGNTIYF. Full variable domain (outside the CDR3, taken from reference TRBV11-2 and TRBJ1-3): EAGVAQSPRYKIIEKRQSVAFWCNPISGHATLYWYQQILGQGPKLLIQFQNNGVVDDSQLPKDRFSAERLKGVDSTLKIQPAKLEDSAVYLCASSHSGAGAGNTIYFGEGSWLTVV.

This chain uses TRBV5-1 with TRBJ2-7; TRBD1 aligns across 7 bases. Unmatched junction bases numbered 15, after V lost 3 bases and J lost 3 bases. From germline, CDR1 is SGHRS and CDR2 YFSETQ. CDR3 length equals 17 residues. CDR3 DNA sequence: TGCGCCAGCAGCTCCCTCAATTCCAGACAGGGTCGCTACGAGCAGTACTTC. This gives the protein CASSSLNSRQGRYEQYF.

The chain employs TRBV12-3 or TRBV12-4 and TRBJ1-1, with D unclear. V was clipped by 3 bases and J by 1 base, with 6 bases between them. CDR3 size: 13 residues. CDR3 bases: TGTGCCAGCAGTTTTAGCGAGAACACTGAAGCTTTCTTT. This translates into CASSFSENTEAFF.

The chain has TRBV29-1 and TRBJ2-7; 11 bases align to TRBD1. V lost 5 bases and J lost 7; bases outside the gene matches: 13. The germline gives CDR1 SQVTM, CDR2 ANQGSEA. The CDR3 contains 15 residues. The CDR3 loop reads CSVRTPGQGVWEQYF. CDR3 nucleotide sequence: TGCAGCGTTCGGACGCCGGGACAGGGGGTTTGGGAGCAGTACTTC.

This chain links TRBV2 with TRBJ1-1; 7 bases are a match to TRBD1. The germline CDR1 and CDR2 sequences are SNHLY and FYNNEI. The CDR3 extends over 14 amino acids. V was pared by 4 bases and J by 0 bases, with 2 bases of the junction left unmatched. This CDR3 reads CASSVGTVNTEAFF. The DNA of the CDR3 is TGTGCCAGCAGTGTGGGGACAGTGAACACTGAAGCTTTCTTT.

The chain carries TRBV12-3 or TRBV12-4 and TRBJ2-7; unclear D gene. Trimming removed 8 bases at V and 6 bases at J, with 17 bases between. The CDR3 has 13 amino acids. CDR3 sequence: CASRFDSSGEQYF. The CDR3 DNA follows: TGTGCCAGCCGGTTCGACTCCTCGGGCGAGCAGTACTTC.

V is TRBV30 and J is TRBJ1-4, with TRBD1 matching over 10 bases. Germline-derived CDR1 and CDR2 are GTSNPN and SVGIG (reference sequence). This CDR3 has 14 amino acids. The J segment lost 8 bases and the V segment lost 5 bases, leaving 8 bases of the junction unmatched. CDR3 DNA: TGTGCCTGGGGGGCCGGGACAGGGGCCGAAAAACTGTTTTTT. Translated: CAWGAGTGAEKLFF.

V and J are TRBV7-8 and TRBJ2-5, with 10 positions matching TRBD2. The CDR3 contains 17 residues. J lost 2 bases, V lost 4 bases, and 10 bases had no gene match. Germline V gene data show CDR1 as SGHVS and CDR2 as FQNEAQ. In DNA, the CDR3 is TGTGCCAGCAGCTCGCAAGACGGACTAGCGGTACAAGAGACCCAGTACTTC. Amino acids: CASSSQDGLAVQETQYF.

This chain joins TRBV5-1 and TRBJ2-7; the match to TRBD1 covers 8 bases. The CDR3 runs to 17 residues. CDR1 and CDR2 from the germline V gene are SGHRS and YFSETQ. Trimming cost V 1 base and J 5 bases; bases outside gene matches: 14. CDR3 sequence: CASSLLSSGTGGDEQYF. The CDR3, as DNA: TGCGCCAGCAGCTTGCTTTCGTCCGGGACAGGTGGCGACGAGCAGTACTTC.

The rearrangement joins TRBV4-3 to TRBJ1-2, with 8 bases lining up with TRBD1. Germline trimming cut 0 bases from V and 7 bases from J; bases unmatched to any gene: 10. This CDR3 comprises 16 residues. In germline, CDR1 is LGHNA, CDR2 YSLEER. CDR3: CASSQDRRTGLGGYTF. CDR3 sequence (DNA): TGCGCCAGCAGCCAAGATCGACGGACAGGGCTGGGTGGCTACACCTTC.

Remarks on this clone: A much more abundant neighbour one base away suggests this may be a read error. Other DNA variants within this sample encode the same CDR3. The chain combines TRBV3-1 (or the pseudogene TRBV3-2) with TRBJ1-1; D is unresolved. The CDR3 runs 14 residues. V was trimmed by 0 bases and J by 1 base, leaving 6 bases between them. Germline CDR1 and CDR2: LGHDT and YNNKEL (reference sequence). For the CDR3, the DNA is TGTGCCAGCAGCCAAGATCCAGGGAACACTGAAGCTTTCTTT. Amino acid sequence: CASSQDPGNTEAFF.

DNA of the CDR3: TGTGCCATCAGTGAGTCGAACCAATTCGGGGATGAGCAGTTCTTC. It yields the protein CAISESNQFGDEQFF. This chain links TRBV10-3 with TRBJ2-1; possible D gene TRBD2, 5 bases. In germline, CDR1 is ENHRY, CDR2 SYGVKD. This CDR3 has 15 amino acids. Trimming took 0 bases from V and 8 from J, leaving 14 bases between them.

The chain links TRBV12-3 or TRBV12-4 to TRBJ1-4; D possibly corresponds to TRBD1 (5 bases). Between the trimmed V and J ends, which lost 7 bases and 6 bases, there was a span of 12 bases. There are 13 residues in the CDR3. The CDR3 sequence: CASTSTDDEKLFF. CDR3 bases: TGTGCCAGCACTTCGACAGACGATGAAAAACTGTTTTTT.

Concerning this clone: A read error may account for a junction end that differs from germline. The V and J genes are TRBV24-1 and TRBJ2-1; TRBD2 matches at 14 bases. From germline, CDR1 is KGHDR and CDR2 SFDVKD. This CDR3 has 13 amino acids. The CDR3 sequence is CATSRLAGGPKLF. In DNA form, the CDR3 reads TGTGCCACCAGTCGACTAGCGGGAGGGCCAAAACTCTTC.

The chain couples TRBV18 to TRBJ2-1, with 8 bases aligning to TRBD1. J gave up 1 base and V 3 bases, and 8 bases lay outside the gene matches. Germline V gene data show CDR1 as KGHSH and CDR2 as LQKENI. This CDR3 spans 17 amino acids. The CDR3 protein is CASSPQRTGRSYNEQFF. The CDR3 nucleotides are TGTGCCAGCTCACCCCAACGGACAGGGAGGTCCTACAATGAGCAGTTCTTC. The whole variable domain, filled in from reference TRBV18 and TRBJ2-1, reads NAGVMQNPRHLVRRRGQEARLRCSPMKGHSHVYWYRQLPEEGLKFMVYLQKENIIDESGMPKERFSAEFPKEGPSILRIQQVVRGDSAAYFCASSPQRTGRSYNEQFFGPGTRLTVL.

V gene TRBV30 combines with J gene TRBJ2-7, with TRBD2 matching 7 bases. V lost 1 base, J lost 7 bases, and 1 base stayed unmatched. The CDR3 is 11 amino acids. Germline V CDR1 and CDR2: GTSNPN, SVGIG (reference sequence). DNA of the CDR3: TGTGCCTGGAGTGGCGGGGGTGAGCAGTACTTC. Translating it yields CAWSGGGEQYF.